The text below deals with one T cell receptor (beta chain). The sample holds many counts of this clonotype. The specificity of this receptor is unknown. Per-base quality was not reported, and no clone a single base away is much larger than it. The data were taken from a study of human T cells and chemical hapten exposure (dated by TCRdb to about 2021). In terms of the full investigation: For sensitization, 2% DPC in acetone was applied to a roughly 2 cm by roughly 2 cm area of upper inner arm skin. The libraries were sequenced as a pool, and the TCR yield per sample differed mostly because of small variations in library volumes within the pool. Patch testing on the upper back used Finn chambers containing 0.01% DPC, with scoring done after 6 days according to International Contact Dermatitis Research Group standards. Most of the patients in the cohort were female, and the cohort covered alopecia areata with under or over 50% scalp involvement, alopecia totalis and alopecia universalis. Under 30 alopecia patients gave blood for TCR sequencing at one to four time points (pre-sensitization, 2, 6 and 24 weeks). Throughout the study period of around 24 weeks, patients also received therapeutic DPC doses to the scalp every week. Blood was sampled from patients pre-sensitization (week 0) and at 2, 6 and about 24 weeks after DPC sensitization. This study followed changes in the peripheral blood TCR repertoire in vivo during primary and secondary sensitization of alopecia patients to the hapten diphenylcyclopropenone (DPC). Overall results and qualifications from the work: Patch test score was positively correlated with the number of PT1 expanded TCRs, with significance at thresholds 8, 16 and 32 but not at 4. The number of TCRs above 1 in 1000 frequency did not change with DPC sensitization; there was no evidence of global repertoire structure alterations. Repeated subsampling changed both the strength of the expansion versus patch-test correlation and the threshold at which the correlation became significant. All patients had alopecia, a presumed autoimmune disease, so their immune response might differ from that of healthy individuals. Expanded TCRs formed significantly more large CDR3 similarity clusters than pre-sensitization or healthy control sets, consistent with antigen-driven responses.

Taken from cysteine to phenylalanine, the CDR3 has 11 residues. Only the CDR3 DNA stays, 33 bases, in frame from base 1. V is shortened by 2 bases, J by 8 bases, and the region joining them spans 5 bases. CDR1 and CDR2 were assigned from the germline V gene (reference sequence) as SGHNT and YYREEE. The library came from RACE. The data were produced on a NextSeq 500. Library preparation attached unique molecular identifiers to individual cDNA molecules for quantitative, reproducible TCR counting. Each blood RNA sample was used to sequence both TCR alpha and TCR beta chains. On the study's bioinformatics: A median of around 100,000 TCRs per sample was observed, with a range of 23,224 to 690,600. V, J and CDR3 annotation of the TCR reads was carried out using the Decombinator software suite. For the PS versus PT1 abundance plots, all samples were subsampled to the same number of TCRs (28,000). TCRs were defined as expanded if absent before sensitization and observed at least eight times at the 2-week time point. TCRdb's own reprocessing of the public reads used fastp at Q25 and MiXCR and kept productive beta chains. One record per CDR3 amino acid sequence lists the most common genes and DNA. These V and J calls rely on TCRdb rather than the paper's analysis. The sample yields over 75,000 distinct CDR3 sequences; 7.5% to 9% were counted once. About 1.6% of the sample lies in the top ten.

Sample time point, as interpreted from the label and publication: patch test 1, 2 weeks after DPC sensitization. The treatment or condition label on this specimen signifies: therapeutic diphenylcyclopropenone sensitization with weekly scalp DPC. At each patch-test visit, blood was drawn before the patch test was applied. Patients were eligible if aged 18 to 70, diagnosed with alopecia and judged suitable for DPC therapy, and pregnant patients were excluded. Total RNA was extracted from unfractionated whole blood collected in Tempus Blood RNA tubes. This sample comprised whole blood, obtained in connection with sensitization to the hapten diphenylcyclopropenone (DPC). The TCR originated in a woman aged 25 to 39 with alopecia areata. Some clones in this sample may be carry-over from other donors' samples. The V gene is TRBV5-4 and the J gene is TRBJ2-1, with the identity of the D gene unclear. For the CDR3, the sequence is CASSLDHEQFF. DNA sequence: TGTGCCAGCAGCTTAGATCATGAGCAGTTCTTC.